The 20 T cell receptor beta chains given below trace back to one sample, sequenced in a study of blood T cell repertoires in COVID-19. Measured with immunoSEQ multiplex PCR; TCRdb has only the in-frame clones, and not every one. The sample includes more than 95,000 clones, roughly 87% of them seen just once. Sequencing used peripheral blood. The receptors were sampled from a human donor in a cohort sampled during active COVID-19.

This clone was observed a few times. This chain uses TRBV12-3 or TRBV12-4 with TRBJ2-7, with 8 bases lining up with TRBD1. CDR3 length: 13 residues. Trimming took 6 bases from V and 7 from J; bases not matched to a gene: 8. CDR3 DNA sequence: TGTGCCAGCAGGCACACGACAGGGGCGGAGCAGTACTTC. Protein sequence: CASRHTTGAEQYF.

The count of this clone is one. The chain carries TRBV2 and TRBJ2-4; 11 bases fit TRBD2. J was trimmed by 0 bases and V by 7 bases; bases with no gene match: 11. CDR3 length equals 18 residues. In germline, CDR1 is SNHLY, CDR2 FYNNEI. The CDR3 reads CASTKTSGLAVAKNIQYF. The CDR3 nucleotides read TGTGCCAGCACGAAAACCTCGGGACTAGCGGTAGCCAAAAACATTCAGTACTTC.

The J gene is TRBJ2-5, the V gene TRBV19; 10 bases line up with TRBD1. The CDR3 is 14 amino acids. The germline gives CDR1 LNHDA, CDR2 SQIVND (reference sequence). The V gene end was trimmed by 5 bases and the J gene end by 5 bases; junction bases not matched to a gene: 5. Written as DNA, the CDR3 is TGTGCCAGTAGTCGACAGGGGGCCAGGGAGACCCAGTACTTC. This sequence encodes CASSRQGARETQYF.

This chain uses TRBV9 with TRBJ2-5, with 8 bases fitting TRBD1. V shed 2 bases, J shed 2 bases, and the junction held 2 bases outside the gene matches. This CDR3 has 14 residues. CDR1 is SGDLS and CDR2 is YYNGEE in the germline V gene. The CDR3 region is CASSVGQGQETQYF. CDR3 sequence (DNA): TGTGCCAGCAGCGTTGGACAGGGACAAGAGACCCAGTACTTC.

This clone showed up just once. For the CDR3, the DNA is TGTGCCAGCAGGGCAAGAGGGACAGCGAACACTGAAGCTTTCTTT. This sequence encodes CASRARGTANTEAFF. V usage is TRBV2 and J usage is TRBJ1-1, with TRBD1 matching 7 bases. The trim removed 6 bases at V and 1 base at J, leaving 8 bases unmatched. Germline lookup yields CDR1 SNHLY and CDR2 FYNNEI. The CDR3 contains 15 residues.

The rearrangement joins TRBV4-1 to TRBJ2-7; TRBD1 aligns across 11 bases. After removal of 4 bases from V and 4 bases from J, the junction contained 3 bases not matched to a gene. The CDR3 has 14 amino acids. Germline V CDR1 and CDR2: MGHRA, YSYEKL. CDR3 loop: CASSLGQGAYEQYF. DNA of the CDR3: TGCGCCAGCAGCCTAGGACAGGGGGCTTACGAGCAGTACTTC.

This clone was seen a handful of times. The genes are TRBV5-6 and TRBJ2-5, with 15 bases identical to TRBD2. Germline-derived CDR1 and CDR2 are SGHDT and YYEEEE. The junction had 6 bases not matched to a gene; V was cut back by 1 base and J by 5 bases. The CDR3 is 17 amino acids. The CDR3 here is CASSLMGLAGGRETQYF. The CDR3 nucleotides read TGTGCCAGCAGCTTGATGGGACTAGCGGGAGGAAGGGAGACCCAGTACTTC.

This clone was counted a single time. J is TRBJ1-2 and V is TRBV5-8; no definite D call. V dropped 4 bases and J dropped 6 bases, with 10 bases sitting between them. Germline CDR1 and CDR2: SGHTS and YDEGEE. The CDR3 length is 12 residues. The CDR3 sequence is CASSPRRDGYTF. CDR3 DNA sequence: TGTGCCAGCAGCCCTCGCCGGGATGGCTACACCTTC.

This chain joins TRBV23-1 and TRBJ2-5, with D maybe TRBD1 (6 bases). TRBV23-1 is designated an ORF whose function remains uncertain. Trimming removed 3 bases from V and 1 base from J, with 9 bases in between. CDR3 length equals 14 residues. CDR3 sequence (DNA): TGCGCCAGCAGTCAGGACAGAGTCCAAGAGACCCAGTACTTC. It yields the protein CASSQDRVQETQYF.

This clone was counted only a few times. This chain connects TRBV4-1 to TRBJ1-5, with a tentative D call TRBD1 (5 bases). The CDR3 is 16 amino acids. Trimming shortened V by 0 bases and J by 2 bases, and 11 bases separated the two germline ends. CDR1 and CDR2 (germline): MGHRA, YSYEKL. The DNA for the CDR3 is TGCGCCAGCAGCCAAGATCTGGGCAGGGGCAATCAGCCCCAGCATTTT. Translating gives CASSQDLGRGNQPQHF.

The J gene is TRBJ2-7, the V gene TRBV9; TRBD1 matches 12 bases. This CDR3 has 16 residues. Germline V CDR1 and CDR2: SGDLS, YYNGEE. The V and J ends lost 4 bases and 5 bases, in that order; junction bases with no gene match: 10. CDR3 protein: CASSLGGTGGPHEQYF. CDR3 nucleotide sequence: TGTGCCAGCAGCCTGGGGGGGACAGGGGGCCCTCACGAGCAGTACTTC. The full variable domain, its missing parts supplied by reference TRBV9 and TRBJ2-7, is DSGVTQTPKHLITATGQRVTLRCSPRSGDLSVYWYQQSLDQGLQFLIQYYNGEERAKGNILERFSAQQFPDLHSELNLSSLELGDSALYFCASSLGGTGGPHEQYFGPGTRLTVT.

The rearrangement joins TRBV7-2 to TRBJ2-7; 10 positions match TRBD2. The trim removed 6 bases at V and 6 bases at J, leaving 5 bases unmatched. This CDR3 is built from 13 residues. From germline, CDR1 is SGHTA and CDR2 FQGNSA. CDR3 loop: CASRASGGGEQYF. For the CDR3, the DNA is TGTGCCAGCAGGGCTAGCGGGGGAGGCGAGCAGTACTTC.

The V call is TRBV28, the J call TRBJ1-1, with TRBD1 matching over 8 bases. Unmatched junction bases numbered 8, after V lost 5 bases and J lost 3 bases. This CDR3 region has 15 residues. The V gene's germline CDR1 is MDHEN and CDR2 SYDVKM. The CDR3 nucleotides read TGTGCCAGCAGTCTTCTCGGGACAGGCGACACTGAAGCTTTCTTT. As protein: CASSLLGTGDTEAFF.

The chain carries TRBV28 and TRBJ2-1; the D gene is possibly TRBD1 (6 bases). V dropped 2 bases and J dropped 8 bases, with 10 bases sitting between them. Looked up from germline, CDR1 is MDHEN and CDR2 is SYDVKM. This CDR3 contains 13 residues. The CDR3 loop reads CASSLTGPDEQFF. The CDR3 DNA reads as TGTGCCAGCAGTTTAACAGGGCCGGATGAGCAGTTCTTC.

V and J are TRBV28 and TRBJ2-3; TRBD2 aligns across 8 bases. With 2 bases clipped from V and 4 bases from J, the junction kept 8 bases outside the gene matches. The CDR3 extends over 16 amino acids. Germline assignment: CDR1 MDHEN and CDR2 SYDVKM. The CDR3 sequence is CASSLGVWREADTQYF. In nucleotides, the CDR3 is TGTGCCAGCAGTTTAGGTGTATGGCGGGAGGCAGATACGCAGTATTTT. The full variable domain, in which reference TRBV28 and TRBJ2-3 provide the parts outside the CDR3, is DVKVTQSSRYLVKRTGEKVFLECVQDMDHENMFWYRQDPGLGLRLIYFSYDVKMKEKGDIPEGYSVSREKKERFSLILESASTNQTSMYLCASSLGVWREADTQYFGPGTRLTVL.

This clone was counted between two and nine times. The chain recombines TRBV6-1 with TRBJ1-2; 8 bases are shared with TRBD1. The CDR3 totals 16 residues. The germline CDR1 and CDR2 sequences are MNHNS and SASEGT. J gave up 4 bases and V 2 bases, and 9 bases lay outside the gene matches. The CDR3 here is CASSEQTGGVGYGYTF. CDR3 coding DNA: TGTGCCAGCAGTGAACAAACAGGGGGGGTCGGCTATGGCTACACCTTC.

The rearrangement uses TRBV9 and TRBJ2-7; TRBD2 matches 10 bases. V lost 0 bases and J lost 4; bases outside the gene matches: 1. The germline V gene encodes CDR1 SGDLS and CDR2 YYNGEE. The length of the CDR3 is 14 residues. CDR3 region: CASSVGLAGYEQYF. The CDR3 nucleotides are TGTGCCAGCAGCGTAGGACTAGCGGGTTACGAGCAGTACTTC.

The chain joins TRBV14 to TRBJ1-1; 9 bases match TRBD1. CDR1 is SGHDN and CDR2 is FVKESK in the germline V gene. The length of the CDR3 is 17 residues. Trimming at V came to 0 bases and at J to 0 bases, leaving 5 bases not matched to a gene. The CDR3 reads CASSQDGTGFVNTEAFF. The CDR3 DNA sequence: TGTGCCAGCAGCCAAGATGGGACAGGGTTCGTGAACACTGAAGCTTTCTTT.

The chain uses TRBV11-3 and TRBJ1-6; TRBD1 might be the D (5 bases). CDR3 length: 14 residues. V was trimmed by 6 bases and J by 10 bases, leaving 16 bases between them. CDR1 and CDR2 from the germline V gene are SGHNT and YENEEA. The CDR3 protein is CASRNQGWGSPLHF. The CDR3 bases are TGTGCCAGCAGAAATCAGGGTTGGGGATCACCCCTCCACTTT.

This chain's CDR3 is CASSQGLAGAKNIQYF. The CDR3 DNA follows: TGTGCCAGTAGCCAGGGACTAGCGGGAGCCAAAAACATTCAGTACTTC. The chain couples TRBV19 to TRBJ2-4; 12 bases line up with TRBD2. CDR3 length: 16 residues. CDR1 is LNHDA, CDR2 SQIVND, per germline (reference sequence). J gave up 0 bases and V 6 bases, and 3 bases lay outside the gene matches.